Listed below are T cell receptor beta chains from one sample, sequenced in a study of OX40 agonist ivuxolimab in advanced cancers. Assay: immunoSEQ multiplex PCR; the TCRdb copy retains only in-frame clones and omits some. Of tens of thousands of clones listed, about nine tenths are singletons. The sequences come from CD4+ or CD8+ T cells sorted from blood, collected in a trial of the OX40 agonist ivuxolimab. Every receptor here comes from an adult with an advanced solid tumor such as melanoma, head and neck, liver or kidney cancer. Each CDR3 is given with its conserved first and last residue. The D gene is left open where the match is weak. Clone size is shown for a subset of rows, as once, few, many or a class of expanded clone.

cdr3_aa	cdr3_nt	clone_size	v_call	j_call	d_call
CASSFSADTDTQYF	TGTGCCAGCAGCTTTTCGGCCGACACAGATACGCAGTATTTT	.	TRBV7-2	TRBJ2-3	.
CASSGAQQQFF	TGTGCCAGCAGCGGGGCCCAGCAGCAGTTCTTC	.	TRBV5-6	TRBJ2-1	.
CASSCPGQGCEQYF	TGTGCCAGCAGTTGCCCGGGACAGGGTTGCGAGCAGTACTTC	.	TRBV6-6	TRBJ2-7	TRBD1
CASSLDDNEQFF	TGTGCCAGCAGCTTAGACGACAATGAGCAGTTCTTC	.	TRBV7-6	TRBJ2-1	.
CASRQGGGGNTIYF	TGTGCCAGTCGACAGGGGGGAGGTGGAAACACCATATATTTT	.	TRBV2	TRBJ1-3	TRBD1
CASSSEPGQGAIWNEQYF	TGTGCCAGCAGCTCAGAACCGGGACAGGGGGCGATTTGGAACGAGCAGTACTTC	.	TRBV5-7	TRBJ2-7	TRBD1
CASAGGLAVYEQYF	TGCGCCAGTGCGGGGGGATTAGCGGTCTACGAGCAGTACTTC	.	TRBV10-2	TRBJ2-7	TRBD2
CAWSAGGGQWQPQHF	TGTGCCTGGAGTGCTGGGGGAGGGCAATGGCAGCCCCAGCATTTT	once	TRBV30	TRBJ1-5	.
CASSSNLGSYEQYF	TGTGCCAGCAGCTCGAATCTGGGGTCCTACGAGCAGTACTTC	.	TRBV11-2	TRBJ2-7	.
CASSFGVRNSPLHF	TGTGCCAGCAGTTTCGGCGTAAGGAATTCACCCCTCCACTTT	.	TRBV27	TRBJ1-6	.
CASSEGAGGVEQFF	TGTGCCAGCAGCGAGGGGGCGGGAGGAGTTGAGCAGTTCTTC	once	TRBV7-8	TRBJ2-1	.
CASSFWGDTEAFF	TGTGCCAGCAGCTTCTGGGGGGACACTGAAGCTTTCTTT	.	TRBV5-4	TRBJ1-1	.
CASSGRYNEKLFF	TGTGCCAGCAGCGGGCGGTACAATGAAAAACTGTTTTTT	.	TRBV9	TRBJ1-4	.
CASSLDSYNEQFF	TGCGCCAGCAGCCTTGACAGCTACAATGAGCAGTTCTTC	.	TRBV5-1	TRBJ2-1	.
CASSPSATYGYTF	TGTGCCAGCAGTCCCTCGGCGACCTATGGCTACACCTTC	.	TRBV6-5	TRBJ1-2	.
CSVEGTATGELFF	TGCAGCGTTGAAGGGACTGCCACCGGGGAGCTGTTTTTT	once	TRBV29-1	TRBJ2-2	.
CASSEGQGASYEQYF	TGTGCCAGCAGTGAGGGGCAGGGAGCCTCCTACGAGCAGTACTTC	.	TRBV2	TRBJ2-7	.
CASSLANRARSSGNTIYF	TGTGCCAGCAGCTTAGCGAACAGGGCCCGATCCTCTGGAAACACCATATATTTT	.	TRBV7-9	TRBJ1-3	.
CASLGGPSGLLSSYNEQFF	TGTGCCAGCTTGGGGGGGCCTAGCGGCCTACTGAGCTCCTACAATGAGCAGTTCTTC	.	TRBV2	TRBJ2-1	.
CASSLLGGLADNEQFF	TGTGCCAGCAGCTTACTCGGGGGACTAGCGGACAATGAGCAGTTCTTC	.	TRBV7-9	TRBJ2-1	TRBD2
CASSLYVEGYTF	TGTGCCAGCAGCTTGTATGTGGAAGGCTACACCTTC	.	TRBV5-4	TRBJ1-2	.
CASSGDRGDLPTDTQYF	TGCGCCAGCAGTGGGGACAGGGGGGATCTTCCCACAGATACGCAGTATTTT	.	TRBV10-2	TRBJ2-3	TRBD1
CASTLAGDYYNEQFF	TGTGCCAGTACCCTAGCGGGAGATTACTACAATGAGCAGTTCTTC	.	TRBV19	TRBJ2-1	TRBD2
CATSPSRGGSYEQYF	TGTGCCACCAGCCCGTCCCGGGGGGGATCCTACGAGCAGTACTTC	.	TRBV15	TRBJ2-7	TRBD2
CARATGYNEKLFF	TGTGCCAGAGCGACAGGGTATAATGAAAAACTGTTTTTT	few	TRBV6-1	TRBJ1-4	TRBD1